This T cell receptor beta chain appears in the sequencing data of a study of blood T cell repertoires in COVID-19. The study drew participants aged about 18 to 90 years from under 30 US areas. As originally analysed: How many nucleated cells were present was estimated from reference gene primer amplification. TCRdb's copy holds only in-frame clones and misses some; the assay was immunoSEQ multiplex PCR. From that table come the V and J calls and clone size; the DNA was used to work out D and trimming. The sample contains around 220,000 clones, about 90% of which appear only once. This TCR derives from a woman between 50 and 59 years old with acute COVID-19. The sequenced sample was PBMCs or T cells enriched from blood (not recorded which).

The CDR3 loop is CASSSSRSAGTEAFF. The CDR3 nucleotides are TGTGCCAGCAGTAGCTCCAGGTCGGCGGGGACTGAAGCTTTCTTT. This chain links TRBV6-2 or TRBV6-3 with TRBJ1-1, with D unresolved. The length of the CDR3 is 15 residues. Germline V gene data show CDR1 as MNHEY and CDR2 as SVGEGT. The V end lost 5 bases, the J end lost 5 bases, and 18 bases lay between the germline ends.